Below, 18 T cell receptor beta chains from the same sample are listed, as sequenced in a study of blood T cell repertoires in COVID-19. Measured with immunoSEQ multiplex PCR; TCRdb has only the in-frame clones, and not every one. The sample contains 150,000 to 200,000 clones, around 84% of which appear only once. The specimen sequenced was peripheral blood. Source of these receptors: a man aged 45-65 years with active or convalescent COVID-19.

The J gene is TRBJ2-7, the V gene TRBV27, with 10 positions matching TRBD1. CDR3 size: 15 residues. With 7 bases clipped from V and 4 bases from J, the junction kept 10 bases outside the gene matches. The V gene's germline CDR1 is MNHEY and CDR2 SMNVEV (reference sequence). Written as DNA, the CDR3 is TGTGCCAGCACTATCGAGGGACAGGGGTTGTACGAGCAGTACTTC. Translated: CASTIEGQGLYEQYF.

The genes are TRBV5-5 and TRBJ2-7, with a possible D match to TRBD1 (6 bases). V lost 0 bases, J lost 3 bases, and 10 bases lay in between. This CDR3 has 14 residues. The germline V gene encodes CDR1 SGHKS and CDR2 YYEKEE (reference sequence). The CDR3 region is CASSLGGQGYEQYF. In DNA form, the CDR3 reads TGTGCCAGCAGCTTGGGGGGGCAGGGCTACGAGCAGTACTTC.

V usage is TRBV5-4 and J usage is TRBJ1-1; possibly TRBD1 for D (6 bases). In germline, CDR1 is SGHNT, CDR2 YYREEE (reference sequence). V was trimmed by 0 bases and J by 4 bases, leaving 16 bases between them. The CDR3 consists of 16 residues. The CDR3 region is CASSLELGADATEAFF. DNA of the CDR3: TGTGCCAGCAGCTTGGAACTGGGGGCGGATGCCACTGAAGCTTTCTTT.

This clone was recorded once. This chain links TRBV14 with TRBJ1-3; 7 nucleotides agree with TRBD1. V trimming: 3 bases; J trimming: 1 base; junction bases outside the gene matches: 6. This CDR3 is built from 16 residues. The germline CDR1 and CDR2 sequences are SGHDN and FVKESK. The CDR3 sequence: CASSQRQGLSGNTIYF. The CDR3 nucleotides are TGTGCCAGCAGCCAGCGACAGGGATTATCTGGAAACACCATATATTTT.

The rearrangement uses TRBV7-8 and TRBJ1-2; 7 bases are a match to TRBD1. This CDR3 is built from 14 residues. Germline V gives CDR1 SGHVS, CDR2 FQNEAQ. V shed 5 bases, J shed 6 bases, and the junction held 9 bases outside the gene matches. The CDR3 DNA sequence: TGTGCCAGCAGCGCTGCCGGACAGGAACATGGCTACACCTTC. This codes for CASSAAGQEHGYTF.

This sequence joins TRBV19 and TRBJ2-3, with TRBD1 matching 11 bases. The CDR3 loop spans 15 amino acids. Germline CDR1 is LNHDA and CDR2 is SQIVND (reference sequence). J gave up 4 bases and V 10 bases, and 10 bases lay outside the gene matches. As DNA, the CDR3 is TGTGCCACCGGGACAGGGGGACTAGGGGCAGATACGCAGTATTTT. As protein: CATGTGGLGADTQYF.

The CDR3 coding sequence is TGTGCCAGCAGCTTAGGGCCCGGGACTAAGAACACCGGGGAGCTGTTTTTT. As protein: CASSLGPGTKNTGELFF. The V and J genes are TRBV7-8 and TRBJ2-2, with TRBD2 identical over 7 bases. V was clipped by 1 base and J by 1 base; unmatched bases: 6. The CDR3 is made up of 17 amino acids. Germline CDR1 reads SGHVS; CDR2 reads FQNEAQ.

The CDR3 protein is CASSQGTQQGFGYGYTF. CDR3 in DNA: TGCGCCAGCAGCCAAGGGACACAACAGGGGTTTGGCTATGGCTACACCTTC. The chain carries TRBV4-3 and TRBJ1-2; 7 nucleotides line up with TRBD1. CDR1 is LGHNA and CDR2 is YSLEER in the germline V gene. This CDR3 is 17 amino acids long. V lost 1 base to trimming and J lost 4 bases; unmatched junction nucleotides: 12.

The V and J genes are TRBV9 and TRBJ2-2; 8 positions match TRBD1. This CDR3 is 16 amino acids long. The V segment lost 0 bases and the J segment 4 bases; nucleotides outside the gene matches: 5. Per germline, CDR1 SGDLS and CDR2 YYNGEE. The CDR3 is CASSVDRGSGTGELFF. For the CDR3, the DNA is TGTGCCAGCAGCGTAGACAGGGGGTCGGGCACCGGGGAGCTGTTTTTT.

The J gene is TRBJ2-1, the V gene TRBV6-1, with 7 bases matching TRBD2. The J segment lost 5 bases and the V segment lost 5 bases, leaving 3 bases of the junction unmatched. This CDR3 has 13 residues. Germline CDR1 MNHNS, CDR2 SASEGT. In nucleotides, the CDR3 is TGTGCCAGCAGTTCACTAGCGAACAATGAGCAGTTCTTC. Residues: CASSSLANNEQFF.

V is TRBV24-1 and J is TRBJ2-5, with 10 nucleotides matching TRBD2. V trimming: 4 bases; J trimming: 3 bases; junction bases outside the gene matches: 4. This CDR3 is built from 15 residues. Germline CDR1 KGHDR, CDR2 SFDVKD. The CDR3 is CATSDVGLAEETQYF. DNA of the CDR3: TGTGCCACCAGTGACGTCGGACTAGCGGAAGAGACCCAGTACTTC.

This clone has only one observation. The rearrangement links TRBV7-3 to TRBJ1-2; D is undetermined. V lost 1 base to trimming and J lost 2 bases, with 8 bases between them. This CDR3 has 14 amino acids. Germline V gene lookup returns CDR1 SGHTA and CDR2 FQGTGA. CDR3 sequence: CASSLSPGNYGYTF. The CDR3 DNA follows: TGTGCCAGCAGCTTAAGCCCGGGGAACTATGGCTACACCTTC. The whole variable domain, filled in from reference TRBV7-3 and TRBJ1-2, reads GAGVSQTPSNKVTEKGKYVELRCDPISGHTALYWYRQSLGQGPEFLIYFQGTGAADDSGLPNDRFFAVRPEGSVSTLKIQRTERGDSAVYLCASSLSPGNYGYTFGSGTRLTVV.

This chain joins TRBV7-3 and TRBJ2-2, with D possibly matching TRBD1 (5 bases). CDR1 and CDR2 from the germline V gene are SGHTA and FQGTGA. V lost 5 bases and J 4 bases, leaving 8 bases between the germline ends. The CDR3 sequence is 13 residues long. CDR3 coding DNA: TGTGCCAGCAGCCGTAGGGGCACCGGGGAGCTGTTTTTT. This sequence encodes CASSRRGTGELFF.

V is TRBV5-1 and J is TRBJ1-1, with D hard to call. Germline V gene data show CDR1 as SGHRS and CDR2 as YFSETQ. The CDR3 contains 17 residues. The V gene lost 5 bases and the J gene lost 1 base, with 21 bases spanning the gap. This chain's CDR3 is CASRPSQSIFPNTEAFF. The CDR3 bases are TGCGCCAGCAGGCCGAGCCAATCCATTTTTCCGAACACTGAAGCTTTCTTT.

This clone has only a few counts. The gene calls are TRBV7-8 and TRBJ1-2, with TRBD1 identical over 10 bases. The trim removed 1 base at V and 4 bases at J, leaving 3 bases unmatched. Per the germline V gene, CDR1 is SGHVS and CDR2 is FQNEAQ. This CDR3 has 15 amino acids. The CDR3 reads CASSLEGTGVYGYTF. The CDR3 coding sequence is TGTGCCAGCAGCTTAGAAGGGACAGGGGTCTATGGCTACACCTTC.

The CDR3 DNA follows: TGTGCCAGCAGCGAGGACAGATACGGGGAGCTGTTTTTT. Residues: CASSEDRYGELFF. The chain is built from TRBV6-5 and TRBJ2-2; a possible D gene is TRBD1 (6 bases). Germline values: CDR1 MNHEY, CDR2 SVGAGI. CDR3 length: 13 amino acids. Trimming removed 6 bases at V and 7 bases at J, with 12 bases between.

The gene calls are TRBV3-1 (or the pseudogene TRBV3-2) and TRBJ2-7; 7 bases align to TRBD1. V lost 5 bases to trimming and J lost 7 bases; unmatched junction nucleotides: 11. In germline, CDR1 is LGHDT, CDR2 YNNKEL (reference sequence). The CDR3 has 14 residues. The CDR3 spells CASSFRQGRGEQYF. The CDR3, as DNA: TGTGCCAGCAGCTTTCGACAGGGACGTGGAGAGCAGTACTTC.

V usage is TRBV12-3 or TRBV12-4 and J usage is TRBJ2-1; 7 nucleotides align to TRBD2. The CDR3 runs to 13 residues. The ends lost 3 bases at V and 7 bases at J; junction bases unmatched: 3. In nucleotides, the CDR3 is TGTGCCAGCAGTTTGCGGGAGCTTAATGAGCAGTTCTTC. This sequence encodes CASSLRELNEQFF.